The subject of this entry is one T cell receptor (beta chain). The target antigen is unknown. The data belong to a study of T cell responses to AZD1222 COVID-19 vaccine. Study-wide findings and caveats: Donor demographics were predominantly white British with a female majority; clonal diversity may be underestimated. CD4 TCRs covered the whole spike, strongest at regions 160-218 and 743-854. Increased Spike-specific TCR breadth and depth were observed after two AZD1222 doses.

Measured with immunoSEQ multiplex PCR; TCRdb has only the in-frame clones, and not every one. The data hold roughly 130,000 clones, with roughly 85% observed a single time. Trimming removed 5 bases at V and 0 bases at J, with 3 bases between. The CDR3 runs to 12 residues. CDR1 is MNHEY and CDR2 is SMNVEV in the germline V gene (reference sequence). The TCR was taken from an adult in good health. The chain employs TRBV27 and TRBJ2-3; D ambiguous. The source was peripheral blood, collected on day 0 of MenACWY control vaccination. The CDR3 DNA follows: TGTGCCAGCAGTCCCAGCACAGATACGCAGTATTTT. Residues: CASSPSTDTQYF.